This T cell receptor (beta chain) was sequenced for a study of tumor and adjacent non-tumor tissue in lung cancer. Across the whole study: Aged about 31 to 76 years, patients included nine to ten men and several women with stage I to III disease.

Germline-derived CDR1 and CDR2 are SGHNT and YENEEA. The CDR3 length equals 12 residues, ends included. Three rounds of nested PCR, following a modified ARM-PCR protocol, produced the TCRbeta library. TCRdb reanalysed the multiplex PCR reads using MiXCR and keeps one entry per CDR3 protein. This repertoire shows approximately 120,000 distinct CDR3 sequences, 60% to 65% found once; its top ten account for around a fifth. A word on this clonotype: This likely comes from a read error, as the CDR3 has no conserved phenylalanine or tryptophan at its end. The DNA is left out, because the CDR3 cannot be placed on it with certainty; the CDR3 is given as TCRdb lists it.

The template was RNA from unsorted bulk tissue. Distant lung tissue was collected more than 3 cm away from the tumor edge. Newly diagnosed lung cancer patients had thoracic surgery in China, August–late 2014, without prior chemotherapy. Input material: distant non-tumor lung tissue. The origin of this receptor is a man aged 55 to 70 with non-small cell lung cancer. The chain uses TRBV11-3 and TRBJ2-1; the table gives TRBD1 as D, unverified against the DNA. The CDR3 here is CASSPGGSEQSL.